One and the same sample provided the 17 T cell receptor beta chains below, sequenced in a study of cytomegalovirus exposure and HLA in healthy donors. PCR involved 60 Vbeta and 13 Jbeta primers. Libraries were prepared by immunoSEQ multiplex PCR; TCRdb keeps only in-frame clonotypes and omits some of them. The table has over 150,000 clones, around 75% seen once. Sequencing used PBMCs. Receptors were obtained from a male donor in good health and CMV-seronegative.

The CDR3 bases are TGTGCCAGCAGCTTAGGGGGGGGGAACACCGGGGAGCTGTTTTTT. This translates into CASSLGGGNTGELFF. The V call is TRBV7-3, the J call TRBJ2-2, with 7 bases fitting TRBD2. V was pared by 2 bases and J by 1 base, with 1 base of the junction left unmatched. The length of the CDR3 is 15 residues. Looked up from germline, CDR1 is SGHTA and CDR2 is FQGTGA.

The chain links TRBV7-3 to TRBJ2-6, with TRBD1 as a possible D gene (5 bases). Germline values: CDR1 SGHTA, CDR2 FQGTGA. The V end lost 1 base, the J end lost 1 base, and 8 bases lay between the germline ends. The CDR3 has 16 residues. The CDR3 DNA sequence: TGTGCCAGCAGCTTAAACAGGCTGTCTGGGGCCAACGTCCTGACTTTC. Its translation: CASSLNRLSGANVLTF.

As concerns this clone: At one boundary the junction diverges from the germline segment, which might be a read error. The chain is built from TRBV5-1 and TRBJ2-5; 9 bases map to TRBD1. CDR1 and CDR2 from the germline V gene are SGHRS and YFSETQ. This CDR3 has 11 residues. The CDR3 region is CASLNYRGQHF. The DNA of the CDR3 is TGCGCCAGCCTGAACTACAGGGGGCAACACTTC. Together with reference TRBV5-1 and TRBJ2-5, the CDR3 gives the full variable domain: KAGVTQTPRYLIKTRGQQVTLSCSPISGHRSVSWYQQTPGQGLQFLFEYFSETQRNKGNFPGRFSGRQFSNSRSEMNVSTLELGDSALYLCASLNYRGQHFGPGTRLLVL.

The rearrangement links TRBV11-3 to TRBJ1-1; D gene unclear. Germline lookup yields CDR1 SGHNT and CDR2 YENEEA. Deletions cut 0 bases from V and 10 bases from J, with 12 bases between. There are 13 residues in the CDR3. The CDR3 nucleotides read TGTGCCAGCAGCTTAGATGTCCAGTCCCCAGCTTTCTTT. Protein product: CASSLDVQSPAFF. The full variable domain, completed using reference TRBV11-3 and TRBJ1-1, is EAGVVQSPRYKIIEKKQPVAFWCNPISGHNTLYWYLQNLGQGPELLIRYENEEAVDDSQLPKDRFSAERLKGVDSTLKIQPAELGDSAVYLCASSLDVQSPAFFGQGTRLTVV.

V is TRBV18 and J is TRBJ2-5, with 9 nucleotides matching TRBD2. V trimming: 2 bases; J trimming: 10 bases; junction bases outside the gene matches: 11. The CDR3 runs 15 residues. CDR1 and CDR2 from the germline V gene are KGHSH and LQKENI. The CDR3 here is CASSPSGRGGGVQYF. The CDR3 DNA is TGTGCCAGCTCACCATCTGGACGTGGCGGGGGGGTCCAGTACTTC.

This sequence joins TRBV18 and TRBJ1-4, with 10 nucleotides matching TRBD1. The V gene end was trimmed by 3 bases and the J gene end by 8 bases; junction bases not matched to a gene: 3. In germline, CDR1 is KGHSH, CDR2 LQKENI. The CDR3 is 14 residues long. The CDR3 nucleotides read TGTGCCAGCTCACCCGGGACAGGGGAGGAAAAACTGTTTTTT. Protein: CASSPGTGEEKLFF.

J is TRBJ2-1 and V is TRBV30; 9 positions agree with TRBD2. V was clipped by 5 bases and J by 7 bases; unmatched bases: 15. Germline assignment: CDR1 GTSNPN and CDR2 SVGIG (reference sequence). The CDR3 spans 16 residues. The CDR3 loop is CAWGADFSGRYNEQFF. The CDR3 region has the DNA TGTGCCTGGGGCGCTGACTTTAGCGGGAGATATAATGAGCAGTTCTTC.

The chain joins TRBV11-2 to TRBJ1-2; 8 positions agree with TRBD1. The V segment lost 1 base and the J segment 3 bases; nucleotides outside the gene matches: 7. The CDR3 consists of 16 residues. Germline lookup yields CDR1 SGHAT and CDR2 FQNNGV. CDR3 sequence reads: CASSLVTGQGDYGYTF. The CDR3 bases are TGTGCCAGCAGCTTAGTTACCGGACAGGGAGACTATGGCTACACCTTC. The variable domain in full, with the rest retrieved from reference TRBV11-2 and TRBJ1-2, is EAGVAQSPRYKIIEKRQSVAFWCNPISGHATLYWYQQILGQGPKLLIQFQNNGVVDDSQLPKDRFSAERLKGVDSTLKIQPAKLEDSAVYLCASSLVTGQGDYGYTFGSGTRLTVV.

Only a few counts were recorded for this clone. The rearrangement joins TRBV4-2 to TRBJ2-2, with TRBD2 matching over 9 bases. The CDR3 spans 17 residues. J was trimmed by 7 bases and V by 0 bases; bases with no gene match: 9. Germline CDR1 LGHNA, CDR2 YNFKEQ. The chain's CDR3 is CASSQEGPAGGGGELFF. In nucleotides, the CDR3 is TGTGCCAGCAGCCAAGAGGGGCCAGCGGGAGGCGGCGGGGAGCTGTTTTTT.

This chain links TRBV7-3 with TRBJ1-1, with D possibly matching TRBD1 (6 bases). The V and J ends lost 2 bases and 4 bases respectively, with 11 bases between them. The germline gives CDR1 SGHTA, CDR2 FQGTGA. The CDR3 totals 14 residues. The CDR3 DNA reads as TGTGCCAGCAGCTTAGACGGGGGGCGCACTGAAGCTTTCTTT. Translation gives CASSLDGGRTEAFF.

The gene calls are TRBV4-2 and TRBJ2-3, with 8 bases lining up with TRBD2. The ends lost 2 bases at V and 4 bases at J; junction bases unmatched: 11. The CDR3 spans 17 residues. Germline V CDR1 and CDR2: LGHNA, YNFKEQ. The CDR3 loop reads CASSQLGKRGWADTQYF. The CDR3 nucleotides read TGTGCCAGCAGCCAATTAGGGAAGCGGGGGTGGGCAGATACGCAGTATTTT.

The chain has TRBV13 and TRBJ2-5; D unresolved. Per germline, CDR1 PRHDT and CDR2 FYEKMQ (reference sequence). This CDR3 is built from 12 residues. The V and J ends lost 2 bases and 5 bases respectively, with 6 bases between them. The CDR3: CASSLRWETQYF. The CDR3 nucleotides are TGTGCCAGCAGCTTACGGTGGGAGACCCAGTACTTC.

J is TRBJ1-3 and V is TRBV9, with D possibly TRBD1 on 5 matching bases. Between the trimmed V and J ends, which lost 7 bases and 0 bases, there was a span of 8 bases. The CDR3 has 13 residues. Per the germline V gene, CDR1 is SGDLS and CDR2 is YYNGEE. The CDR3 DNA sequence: TGTGCCAGCGGGGGGGTCTCTGGAAACACCATATATTTT. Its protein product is CASGGVSGNTIYF.

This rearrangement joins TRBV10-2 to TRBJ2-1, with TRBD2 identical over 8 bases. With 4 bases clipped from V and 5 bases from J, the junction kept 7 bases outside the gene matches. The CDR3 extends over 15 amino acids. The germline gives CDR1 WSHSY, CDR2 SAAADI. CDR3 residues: CASSGYGRAHNEQFF. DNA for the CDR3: TGCGCCAGCAGTGGGTACGGGAGGGCCCACAATGAGCAGTTCTTC.

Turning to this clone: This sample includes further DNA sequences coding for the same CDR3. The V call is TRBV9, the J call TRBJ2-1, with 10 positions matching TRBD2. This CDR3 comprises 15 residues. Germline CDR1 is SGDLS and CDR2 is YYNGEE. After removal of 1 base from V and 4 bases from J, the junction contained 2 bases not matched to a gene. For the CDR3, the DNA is TGTGCCAGCAGCGTACTAGCGGGAGCATACAATGAGCAGTTCTTC. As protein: CASSVLAGAYNEQFF.

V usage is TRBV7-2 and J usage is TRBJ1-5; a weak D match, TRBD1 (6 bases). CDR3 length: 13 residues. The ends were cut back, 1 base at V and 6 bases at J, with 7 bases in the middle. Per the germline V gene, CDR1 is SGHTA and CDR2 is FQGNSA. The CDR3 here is CASSLEGVQPQHF. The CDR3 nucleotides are TGTGCCAGCAGCTTAGAGGGGGTTCAGCCCCAGCATTTT.

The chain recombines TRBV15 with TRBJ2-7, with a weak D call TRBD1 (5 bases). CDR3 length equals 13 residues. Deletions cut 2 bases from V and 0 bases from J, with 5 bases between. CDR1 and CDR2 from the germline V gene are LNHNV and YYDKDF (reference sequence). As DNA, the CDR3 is TGTGCCACCAGCAGACAGGGCTCCTACGAGCAGTACTTC. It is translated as CATSRQGSYEQYF.